These T cell receptor beta chains were read from a single sample in a study of PD-1 blockade in classical Hodgkin lymphoma. Sequencing used immunoSEQ multiplex PCR; TCRdb keeps in-frame clones, though not all of them. The sample records more than 15,000 clones, around 90% being singletons. The specimen was peripheral blood mononuclear cells (PBMCs). The receptors were sampled from a human donor with classical Hodgkin lymphoma. CDR3s include the opening cysteine and the closing phenylalanine or tryptophan. A D gene is named only where the DNA matches it firmly.

>TRBV9|TRBD2|TRBJ2-1
CASSGASGGLSYNEQFF
TGTGCCAGCAGCGGGGCTAGCGGGGGCCTCTCCTACAATGAGCAGTTCTTC
>TRBV9|.|TRBJ2-3
CASSRESRVTDTQYF
TGTGCCAGCAGCCGGGAATCGAGGGTCACAGATACGCAGTATTTT
>TRBV5-1|.|TRBJ1-2
CASSPNYGYTF
TGCGCCAGCAGCCCGAACTATGGCTACACCTTC
>TRBV19|.|TRBJ2-1
CASGGGEEQFF
TGTGCCAGTGGCGGAGGGGAAGAGCAGTTCTTC
>TRBV2|.|TRBJ2-7
CASSPTQETYEQYF
TGTGCCAGCAGTCCGACCCAGGAGACCTACGAGCAGTACTTC
>TRBV9|.|TRBJ2-3
CASSVGGISSNTQYF
TGTGCCAGCAGCGTAGGGGGGATCTCTTCTAATACGCAGTATTTT
>TRBV5-8|TRBD1|TRBJ1-5
CASSTDRGRNQPQHF
TGTGCCAGCAGCACTGACAGGGGCCGCAATCAGCCCCAGCATTTT
>TRBV19|.|TRBJ1-4
CASSIGAVLNEKLFF
TGTGCCAGTAGTATTGGGGCAGTACTTAATGAAAAACTGTTTTTT
>TRBV9|.|TRBJ1-3
CASSERGGFGGNTIYF
TGTGCCAGCAGCGAGAGAGGGGGTTTCGGCGGAAACACCATATATTTT
>TRBV27|.|TRBJ2-7
CASSYRSSVSYEQYF
TGTGCCAGCAGTTATCGCAGCAGCGTATCCTACGAGCAGTACTTC
>TRBV28|TRBD2|TRBJ2-1
CASSPGTRGTEQFF
TGTGCCAGCAGTCCCGGGACTAGGGGAACTGAGCAGTTCTTC
>TRBV5-1|TRBD2|TRBJ2-7
CASSQRESNEQYF
TGCGCCAGCAGTCAGCGGGAGAGCAACGAGCAGTACTTC
>TRBV4-3|.|TRBJ2-1
CASSQSRDNYNEQFF
TGCGCCAGCAGCCAGTCCCGGGACAACTACAATGAGCAGTTCTTC
>TRBV5-4|TRBD1|TRBJ2-1
CASSLGVLAQGADEQFF
TGTGCCAGCAGCTTAGGGGTCTTGGCTCAGGGGGCGGATGAGCAGTTCTTC
>TRBV2|.|TRBJ2-7
CASSGAGYSYEQYF
TGTGCCAGCAGTGGGGCAGGGTACTCCTACGAGCAGTACTTC
>TRBV2|TRBD2|TRBJ2-1
CASSGGGSSYNEQFF
TGTGCCAGCAGTGGGGGCGGGAGTTCCTACAATGAGCAGTTCTTC
>TRBV20-1|.|TRBJ2-1
CSASKNNEQFF
TGCAGTGCTAGTAAAAACAATGAGCAGTTCTTC
>TRBV20-1|.|TRBJ1-2
CSASRQLGYTF
TGCAGTGCTAGCCGGCAGCTTGGCTACACCTTC
>TRBV5-1|.|TRBJ2-5
CASSLGGSQETQYF
TGCGCCAGCAGCTTGGGCGGCAGCCAAGAGACCCAGTACTTC
>TRBV2|.|TRBJ2-6
CASAEQGPGANVLTF
TGTGCCAGTGCAGAACAGGGTCCTGGGGCCAACGTCCTGACTTTC
>TRBV6-1|TRBD1|TRBJ1-3
CASSELGEGAHGNTIYF
TGTGCCAGCAGTGAACTCGGAGAGGGGGCTCATGGAAACACCATATATTTT
>TRBV28|TRBD1|TRBJ2-7
CASNRDRDREQYF
TGTGCCAGCAACCGGGACAGGGATCGCGAGCAGTACTTC